The present entry profiles one T cell receptor beta chain with its context. Antigen unknown. This entry belongs to a study of graft-versus-host responses after intestinal transplantation. TCRdb's copy holds only in-frame clones and misses some; the assay was immunoSEQ multiplex PCR. This sample has over 75,000 clones, with approximately 85% found just once. Study findings and constraints: Detected in recipient marrow were GvH clones, some of which were first observed in ileum or blood.

The CDR3 contains 13 residues. CDR1 is SQVTM, CDR2 ANQGSEA, per germline. V lost 6 bases to trimming and J lost 0 bases; unmatched junction nucleotides: 4. The clonotype originates from a human patient who received an intestinal transplant, so some T cells may come from the graft donor. Specimen: PBMCs, collected 255 days after intestinal transplant. V gene TRBV29-1 combines with J gene TRBJ1-2; 7 positions match TRBD1. The CDR3 spells CSVGDSANYGYTF. CDR3 sequence (DNA): TGCAGCGTCGGGGACAGCGCTAACTATGGCTACACCTTC.